This T cell receptor (beta chain) appears in the sequencing data of a study of blood T cell repertoires in COVID-19. Study in general: Collection of acute and convalescent COVID-19 samples took place in the United States, Italy and Spain. Sample material is recorded as cDNA or gDNA derived from T cells, B-cell-depleted T cells, or PBMCs.

TCRdb's copy holds only in-frame clones and misses some; the assay was immunoSEQ multiplex PCR. Among about 200,000 clones, 70% to 90% were seen once, and the ten largest hold around 5.9%. The CDR3 covers 13 residues. Germline CDR1 reads MGHDK; CDR2 reads SYGVNS. The germline V and J ends were trimmed by 8 bases and 1 base, with 10 bases remaining between them. This TCR came from a woman aged 40-49 years who had recovered from COVID-19. The sample consisted of peripheral blood. This sequence joins TRBV25-1 and TRBJ2-3; a possible D gene is TRBD1 (6 bases). CDR3 bases: TGTGCCAGCGCAGGGGCAGGCACAGATACGCAGTATTTT. This sequence encodes CASAGAGTDTQYF.